There are a few counts of the clone carrying this TCR beta chain. The antigen remains unidentified. This entry belongs to a study of T cells in Graves' hyperthyroidism and ophthalmopathy. The overall study: Blood from the periphery was taken at initial diagnosis, before any treatment.

Overall study findings and caveats: Expanded thyroid clonotypes (above 0.001) were mostly also found in blood. In simple terms, a model built on 13 V-J features told ophthalmopathy apart from stable hyperthyroidism.

Regions amplified from RNA transcripts were the TCR beta CDR3 regions. HTBI primers were used for first-round RT-PCR of the TCR CDR3. TCRdb fed the multiplex PCR reads into MiXCR, producing one record per CDR3 protein. There are fewer than 900,000 distinct CDR3 sequences in the sample; around 17% occur only once, and around 7.7% lies in the top ten. These patients, aged 18 to 65, had recently diagnosed hyperthyroidism lasting under 2 months. The germline V gene encodes CDR1 MNHEY and CDR2 SMNVEV (reference sequence). The CDR3 has 14 amino acids. V gave up 3 bases and J gave up 6 bases; unmatched junction bases: 5.

The sample consisted of blood. The receptor was isolated from a man between 18 and 29 years old with Graves' hyperthyroidism. The chain recombines TRBV27 with TRBJ2-1; 7 positions agree with TRBD1. Here the CDR3 DNA reads TGTGCCAGCAGTTTCCTAAACAGGGGCAATGAGCAGTTCTTC. This encodes CASSFLNRGNEQFF.